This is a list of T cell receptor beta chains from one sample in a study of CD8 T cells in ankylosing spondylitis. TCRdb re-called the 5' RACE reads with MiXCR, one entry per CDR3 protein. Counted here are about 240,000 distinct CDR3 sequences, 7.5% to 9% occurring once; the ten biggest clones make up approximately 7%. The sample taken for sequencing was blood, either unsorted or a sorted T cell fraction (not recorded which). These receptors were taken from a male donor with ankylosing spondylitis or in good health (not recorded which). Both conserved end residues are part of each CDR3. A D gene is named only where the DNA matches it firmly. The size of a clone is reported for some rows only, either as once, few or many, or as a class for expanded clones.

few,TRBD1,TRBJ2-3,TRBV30,TGTGCCTGGAGTAGAGGGACAGGAGACACAGATACGCAGTATTTT,CAWSRGTGDTDTQYF
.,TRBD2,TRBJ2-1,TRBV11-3,TGTGCCAGCAGCTCTTTAGCGGGAGGCGGTGGGGGGAATGAGCAGTTCTTC,CASSSLAGGGGGNEQFF
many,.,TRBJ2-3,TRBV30,TGTGCCTGGAGTGTAGGCCAGAACACAGATACGCAGTATTTT,CAWSVGQNTDTQYF
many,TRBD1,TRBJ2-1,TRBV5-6,TGTGCCAGCAGCTATCGGACAGGGGTTAAGCTCTTC,CASSYRTGVKLF
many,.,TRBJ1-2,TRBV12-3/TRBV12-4,TGTGCCAGCAGTTTAACATCTAACTATGGCTACACCTTC,CASSLTSNYGYTF
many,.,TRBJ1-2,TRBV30,TGTGCCGTAGGGGCTCCCTACTATGGCTACACCTTC,CAVGAPYYGYTF
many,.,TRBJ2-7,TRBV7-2,TGTGCCAGCAGCCACCCCCTTGACTCCACCACCGAGCAGTACTTC,CASSHPLDSTTEQYF
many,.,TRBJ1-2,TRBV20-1,TGCAGTGCTAGTTTTAGGGACTATGGCTACACCTTC,CSASFRDYGYTF
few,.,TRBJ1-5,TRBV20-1,TGCAGTGCTCATTTGTCGGGTGGCAATCAGCCCCAGCATTTT,CSAHLSGGNQPQHF
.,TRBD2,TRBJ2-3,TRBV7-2,TGTGCCAGCAGCTGGGGGACTAGCGGGAGCGGGACAGATACGCAGTATTTT,CASSWGTSGSGTDTQYF
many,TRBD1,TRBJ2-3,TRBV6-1,TGTGCCAGCAGATCGGGACAGACAGATACGCAGTATTTT,CASRSGQTDTQYF
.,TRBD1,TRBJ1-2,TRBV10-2,TGCGCCAGCAGCGCTCCGCGGACAGGACATGGCTACACCTTC,CASSAPRTGHGYTF
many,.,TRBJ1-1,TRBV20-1,TGCAGTGCTACGGGAGTGAACACTGAAGCTTTCTTT,CSATGVNTEAFF
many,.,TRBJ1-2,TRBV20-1,TGCAGTGCTCAAATGGGATACTATGGCTACACCTTC,CSAQMGYYGYTF
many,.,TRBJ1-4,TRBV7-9,TGTGCCAGCAGCCTTAAAAGTGGGGAAAAACTGTTTTTT,CASSLKSGEKLFF
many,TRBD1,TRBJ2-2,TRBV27,TGTGCCAGCAGTTGGGGACAGGGAAACGGGGAGCTGTTTTTT,CASSWGQGNGELFF
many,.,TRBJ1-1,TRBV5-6,TGTGCCAGCAGCTTGGAGCTAAGGACGATAGCTTTCTTT,CASSLELRTIAFF
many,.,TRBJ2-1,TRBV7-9,TGTGCCAGCAGCTTGGGGCCGGGCGGTGAGCAGTTCTTC,CASSLGPGGEQFF
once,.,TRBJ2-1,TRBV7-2,TGTGCCAGCAGCTTATTGTGGGGGCGCGATGAGCAGTTCTTC,CASSLLWGRDEQFF
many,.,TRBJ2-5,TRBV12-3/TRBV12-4,TGTGCCAGCACCTTGAATGGAGCCCAAGAGACCCAGTACTTC,CASTLNGAQETQYF
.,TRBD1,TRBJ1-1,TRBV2,TGTGCCAGCATTAAGGACAGGGCAGGGACTGAAGCTTTCTTT,CASIKDRAGTEAFF
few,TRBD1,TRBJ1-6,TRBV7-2,TGTGCCAGCAACGGACAGGTCCTTAGCTCCTATAATTCACCCCTCCACTTT,CASNGQVLSSYNSPLHF
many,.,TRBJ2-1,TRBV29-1,TGCAGCGGGTTAAAAAACGGGGGAAAAAGGTCCTACAATGAGCAGTTCTTC,CSGLKNGGKRSYNEQFF
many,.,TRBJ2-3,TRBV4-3,TGCGCCAGCAGCCAAGATAGGGACACACGCACAGATACGCAGTATTTT,CASSQDRDTRTDTQYF
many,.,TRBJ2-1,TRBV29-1,TGCAGCGTGGGGCCCGGGACCCCTAAGGAGCAGTTCTTC,CSVGPGTPKEQFF
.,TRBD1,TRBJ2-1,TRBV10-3,TGTGCCATAGGACAGGGTCCTGAGCAGTTCTTC,CAIGQGPEQFF
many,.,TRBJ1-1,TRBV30,TGTGCCTGGAGTCCGCGGTGGACTGAAGCTTTCTTT,CAWSPRWTEAFF
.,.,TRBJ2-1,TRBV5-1,TGCGCCAGCAGCCCTGGTGGGACAAGGCCCCATGAGCAGTTCTTC,CASSPGGTRPHEQFF
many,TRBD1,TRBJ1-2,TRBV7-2,TGTGCCAGCAGCTCCCAGGGGGGGCAGGGCTACACCTTC,CASSSQGGQGYTF
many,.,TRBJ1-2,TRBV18,TGTGCCAGCTCACTCACCGGGACTTCTTATGGCTACACCTTC,CASSLTGTSYGYTF
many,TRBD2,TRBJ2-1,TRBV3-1,TGTGCCAGCAGCCAAGTTTTGGTCGGGCAGGGTTTCAGCGGGAGCTATGAGCAGTTCTTC,CASSQVLVGQGFSGSYEQFF
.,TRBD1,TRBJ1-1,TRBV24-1,TGTGCCACCAGTGAAGGGGACAGGGATTACACTGAAGCTTTCTTT,CATSEGDRDYTEAFF
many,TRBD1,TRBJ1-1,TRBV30,TGTGCCTGGTCTAGGGGGCGCGGGACTGAAGCTTTCTTT,CAWSRGRGTEAFF
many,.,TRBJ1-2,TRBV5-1,TGCGCCAGCAGCTTGGCCAGGTTGAGTGGCTACACCTTC,CASSLARLSGYTF
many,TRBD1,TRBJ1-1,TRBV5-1,TGCGCCAGCAGGAACAGGGGTGGCACTGAAGCTTTCTTT,CASRNRGGTEAFF
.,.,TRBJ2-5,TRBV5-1,TGCGCCAGCAGCTTGATGGGCAGGTCGGGAGAGACCCAGTACTTC,CASSLMGRSGETQYF
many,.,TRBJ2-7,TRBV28,TGTGCCAGCAGTACCTGGACCGGGGAGGTCGAGCAGTACTTC,CASSTWTGEVEQYF
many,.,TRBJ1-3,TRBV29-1,TGCAGCGTTGAAAAAGGTTTGGGAAACACCATATATTTT,CSVEKGLGNTIYF
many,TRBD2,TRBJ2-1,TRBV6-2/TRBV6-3,TGTGCCAGCAGCCCTCCCCCCCGCGGGGGCTACAATGAGCAGTTCTTC,CASSPPPRGGYNEQFF
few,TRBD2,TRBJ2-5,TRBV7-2,TGTGCCAGCAGCCCACCGGGACTAGCGGGAGGGCCTGAGACCCAGTACTTC,CASSPPGLAGGPETQYF
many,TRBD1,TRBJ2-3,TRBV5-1,TGCGCCAGCAGCTTAAGGACAGGGTCCACAGATACGCAGTATTTT,CASSLRTGSTDTQYF
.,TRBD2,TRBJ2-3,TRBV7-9,TGTGCCAGCAGCCGCATAGCGGGAGGCGAAAGAGATACGCAGTATTTT,CASSRIAGGERDTQYF
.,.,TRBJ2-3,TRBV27,TGTGCCAGCAGTTTCCTAACTCCGCCCGGGCGCACAGATGCGCAGTATTTT,CASSFLTPPGRTDAQYF
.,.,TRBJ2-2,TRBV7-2,TGTGCCAGCAGCCGAGGGCCGGACGGGTCCGATGGGGAGCTGTTTTTT,CASSRGPDGSDGELFF
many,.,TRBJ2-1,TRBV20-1,TGCAGTGCTACCAGACAGGTCAATGAGCAGTTCTTC,CSATRQVNEQFF
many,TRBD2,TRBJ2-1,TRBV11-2,TGTGCCAGCAGCTCCTCCGGGACTAGCTCCTACAATGAGCAGTTCTTC,CASSSSGTSSYNEQFF
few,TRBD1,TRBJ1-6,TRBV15,TGTGCCACCAGCGTAAGGCAGGGGGATACTTCACCCCTCCACTTT,CATSVRQGDTSPLHF
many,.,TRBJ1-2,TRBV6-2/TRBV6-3,TGTGCCAGCAGTTACGCAGGCTACTACACCTTC,CASSYAGYYTF
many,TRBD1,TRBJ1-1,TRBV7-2,TGTGCCAGCAGCCCCGGACTGGACAGGGGGCGAGCTTTCTTT,CASSPGLDRGRAFF
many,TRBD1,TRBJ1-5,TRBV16,TGTGCCAGCAGCCAATGGACCACAGGGGATAGCAATCAGCCCCAGCATTTT,CASSQWTTGDSNQPQHF
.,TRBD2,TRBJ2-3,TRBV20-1,TGCAGTGCTAGAGTGAGCGGGAGGACAGATACGCAGTATTTT,CSARVSGRTDTQYF
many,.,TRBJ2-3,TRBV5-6,TGTGCCAGCAGCTTCCCTTACGCGAGCACAGATACGCAGTATTTT,CASSFPYASTDTQYF
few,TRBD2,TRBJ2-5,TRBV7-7,TGTGCTAGCAGCCCGGGACTAGCGGCGGAGACCCAGTACTTC,CASSPGLAAETQYF
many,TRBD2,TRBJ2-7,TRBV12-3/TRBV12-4,TGTGCCAGCAGCCCCGGACTAGGGGTAGAGCAGTACTTC,CASSPGLGVEQYF
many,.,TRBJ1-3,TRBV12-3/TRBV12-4,TGTGCCAGCAGAACACAGGTCTCTGGAAACACCATATATTTT,CASRTQVSGNTIYF